This TCR beta chain was recorded in a study of T cells in Graves' hyperthyroidism and ophthalmopathy. The source material, RNA transcripts, was used to amplify TCR beta CDR3 regions. The TCR CDR3 was amplified in a first-round RT-PCR using the HTBI primer set. TCRdb analysed the multiplex PCR reads with MiXCR anew, one entry per CDR3 protein. Of around 360,000 distinct CDR3 sequences listed, approximately 16% are singletons. Germline V gene sequence: CDR1 MDHEN, CDR2 SYDVKM. V lost 8 bases and J lost 8; bases outside the gene matches: 13. This CDR3 is built from 14 residues. This clonotype was observed many times. Uncontrolled infection, other autoimmune disease, pregnancy and lactation each barred patients from inclusion.

This chain links TRBV28 with TRBJ1-2; 8 nucleotides agree with TRBD1. The sequence came from a woman in her sixties or seventies with Graves' ophthalmopathy. Specimen: blood. The CDR3 is CASRRQGMFRGYTF. The CDR3 nucleotides are TGTGCCAGCCGCCGACAGGGGATGTTTCGGGGCTACACCTTC.